This T cell receptor (beta chain) emerged from a study of blood T cells in healthy people across ages. Study outcomes and limitations: Not knowing donor CMV status may have confounded expanded clonotype changes.

The CDR3 is 12 residues long. The V gene lost 1 base and the J gene lost 10 bases, with 10 bases spanning the gap. Looked up from germline, CDR1 is SGHTA and CDR2 is FQGNSA. The authors ran a second PCR of roughly 7 to 11 cycles using a sample-barcoded 5' primer and a J-beta primer mix. One entry per CDR3 protein, called by TCRdb with MiXCR from the 5' RACE reads. The sample lists 1.4 million or so distinct CDR3 sequences; less than 45% were seen once. Each donor had 8 to 10 milliliters of peripheral blood drawn. On this clonotype itself: Its antigen is still unknown.

Material: blood. This clonotype originated in a woman under 30 in good health. The V and J genes are TRBV7-2 and TRBJ1-1, with D hard to call. For the CDR3, the DNA is TGTGCCAGCAGCTTAGTGGAGGGTTTAGCTTTCTTT. Residues: CASSLVEGLAFF.